The 26 T cell receptor beta chains below come from one sample, sequenced in a study of long-term antiretroviral therapy in people with HIV (dated by TCRdb to between 2021 and 2022). The immunoSEQ hsTCRB v3.0 assay was used at survey level resolution for TRB variable region sequencing. In its TCRdb copy, this immuneACCESS table keeps in-frame sequences only and misses some clones. Where compared with another copy, unresolved V genes explain less than half of these, and the others have no known cause. The sample data list tens of thousands of clones, and more than 95% of these were observed just once. Around 3.1% of the sample rests with the top ten. The specimen was unsorted PBMCs, collected 6.9 years after starting antiretroviral therapy. These receptors came from a young man with HIV.

The chain recombines TRBV6-5 with TRBJ2-7; no clear D. Trimming shortened V by 2 bases and J by 3 bases, and 8 bases separated the two germline ends. In germline, CDR1 is MNHEY, CDR2 SVGAGI. This CDR3 contains 13 residues. CDR3 DNA sequence: TGTGCCAGCAGTTACGGGGTCGGCTACGAGCAGTACTTC. The encoded protein is CASSYGVGYEQYF.

V and J are TRBV9 and TRBJ1-6, with D hard to call. Germline V gene sequence: CDR1 SGDLS, CDR2 YYNGEE. Trimming removed 0 bases from V and 10 bases from J, with 11 bases in between. The CDR3 consists of 14 residues. CDR3 nucleotide sequence: TGTGCCAGCAGCGTAGACCGACGGCAATCACCCCTCCACTTT. Translating gives CASSVDRRQSPLHF.

The CDR3 region is CASSLGTYNSPLHF. The CDR3 DNA is TGTGCCAGCAGTTTGGGAACATATAATTCACCCCTCCACTTT. This chain joins TRBV6-5 and TRBJ1-6; D unclear. V was shortened by 4 bases and J by 4 bases, with 8 bases between the two germline ends. CDR1 and CDR2 (germline): MNHEY, SVGAGI. The CDR3 runs 14 residues.

The chain recombines TRBV4-3 with TRBJ2-1, with 8 positions matching TRBD2. Trimming removed 0 bases from V and 5 bases from J; junction bases left unmatched: 15. Germline CDR1 LGHNA, CDR2 YSLEER. The CDR3 totals 19 residues. CDR3 nucleotides: TGCGCCAGCAGCCAAGAGGCTGGGGGAGTAGCGGGGCGCCACAATGAGCAGTTCTTC. This gives the protein CASSQEAGGVAGRHNEQFF.

The count of this clone is one. V usage is TRBV2 and J usage is TRBJ2-7; D ambiguous. Looked up from germline, CDR1 is SNHLY and CDR2 is FYNNEI. Trimming left V 3 bases short and J 6 bases short, with 6 bases between. This CDR3 is 11 amino acids long. The CDR3 spells CASSDPGEQYF. DNA of the CDR3: TGTGCCAGCAGTGATCCGGGCGAGCAGTACTTC.

Concerning this clone itself: Distinct nucleotide sequences in the sample also encode this CDR3. The J gene is TRBJ2-7, the V gene TRBV5-6; the D gene could be TRBD1 or TRBD2 (7 bases each). V was pared by 5 bases and J by 3 bases, with 15 bases between. The germline gives CDR1 SGHDT, CDR2 YYEEEE. The CDR3 is 14 amino acids. The CDR3 DNA reads as TGTGCCAGCAGTTTAGGGGGGGACAGCTACGAGCAGTACTTC. It translates to CASSLGGDSYEQYF.

The V gene is TRBV28, the J gene TRBJ2-7; D gene ambiguous. The length of the CDR3 is 13 residues. V was pared by 3 bases and J by 2 bases, with 8 bases between. In germline, CDR1 is MDHEN, CDR2 SYDVKM. The CDR3 DNA sequence: TGTGCCAGCAGTTTGGCGCAGCCCTACGAGCAGTACTTC. It specifies CASSLAQPYEQYF.

This chain's CDR3 is CASSQVGAPKETQYF. The CDR3 DNA reads as TGCGCCAGCAGCCAAGTGGGGGCCCCGAAGGAGACCCAGTACTTC. The V call is TRBV4-1, the J call TRBJ2-5; possibly TRBD1 for D (6 bases). There are 15 residues in the CDR3. Trimming took 1 base from V and 5 from J, leaving 14 bases between them. The V gene's germline CDR1 is MGHRA and CDR2 YSYEKL.

The chain couples TRBV10-3 to TRBJ1-5; TRBD1 matches at 8 bases. J lost 5 bases, V lost 8 bases, and 14 bases had no gene match. Germline assignment: CDR1 ENHRY and CDR2 SYGVKD. The CDR3 has 16 amino acids. The CDR3 loop is CAIRDPRTGRDQPQHF. The CDR3 DNA reads as TGTGCCATCCGGGATCCCCGGACAGGGAGGGATCAGCCCCAGCATTTT.

The chain is built from TRBV28 and TRBJ2-7; D unresolved. This CDR3 comprises 14 residues. Germline CDR1 reads MDHEN; CDR2 reads SYDVKM. The ends were cut back, 3 bases at V and 3 bases at J, with 12 bases in the middle. The CDR3 DNA reads as TGTGCCAGCAGTTTTAAAAGGACCATCTACGAGCAGTACTTC. This sequence encodes CASSFKRTIYEQYF.

The chain uses TRBV29-1 and TRBJ2-2, with 8 bases that match TRBD2. This CDR3 comprises 13 residues. The junction had 8 bases not matched to a gene; V was cut back by 7 bases and J by 7 bases. CDR1 is SQVTM and CDR2 is ANQGSEA in the germline V gene. CDR3 DNA: TGCAGCGCTTGTGAGCGGGAGATCGGGGAGCTGTTTTTT. Protein product: CSACEREIGELFF.

V and J are TRBV7-9 and TRBJ2-7; 7 nucleotides agree with TRBD1. Germline CDR1 is SEHNR and CDR2 is FQNEAQ (reference sequence). V shed 4 bases, J shed 3 bases, and the junction held 15 bases outside the gene matches. CDR3 length: 17 residues. In DNA, the CDR3 is TGTGCCAGCAGCTCCCTTTTGAGACAGGGTGAGTTCTACGAGCAGTACTTC. The encoded protein is CASSSLLRQGEFYEQYF.

The chain has TRBV5-4 and TRBJ2-5; D gene unclear. The CDR3 sequence is 12 residues long. Trimming took off 4 bases at V and 7 bases at J, with 11 bases between the two ends. CDR1 is SGHNT, CDR2 YYREEE, per germline (reference sequence). CDR3 in amino acids: CASSPLDGTQYF. As DNA, the CDR3 is TGTGCCAGCAGCCCCCTCGACGGGACCCAGTACTTC. The full variable domain, in which reference TRBV5-4 and TRBJ2-5 provide the parts outside the CDR3, is ETGVTQSPTHLIKTRGQQVTLRCSSQSGHNTVSWYQQALGQGPQFIFQYYREEENGRGNFPPRFSGLQFPNYSSELNVNALELDDSALYLCASSPLDGTQYFGPGTRLLVL.

The rearrangement links TRBV5-4 to TRBJ1-2; D ambiguous. The germline V gene encodes CDR1 SGHNT and CDR2 YYREEE (reference sequence). This CDR3 contains 14 residues. V was cut by 4 bases and J by 7 bases, with 17 bases left in between. CDR3 amino acids: CASSGVVPGGGYTF. The CDR3 DNA reads TGTGCCAGCAGCGGTGTGGTCCCGGGCGGTGGCTACACCTTC.

The chain recombines TRBV5-1 with TRBJ1-1; D remains ambiguous. V gave up 3 bases and J gave up 6 bases, with 15 bases separating them. CDR3 length equals 14 residues. Germline V lookup: CDR1 SGHRS, CDR2 YFSETQ. CDR3 residues: CASSSTSGSSEAFF. Written as DNA, the CDR3 is TGCGCCAGCAGCTCGACATCGGGGTCTTCTGAAGCTTTCTTT.

The rearrangement uses TRBV9 and TRBJ1-1, with a tentative D call TRBD1 (5 bases). The V end was cut by 1 base, the J end by 3 bases, with 19 bases between. This CDR3 has 17 residues. Germline values: CDR1 SGDLS, CDR2 YYNGEE. The CDR3 nucleotides are TGTGCCAGCAGCGTATTAGACGGGGCGGGCGCGCACACTGAAGCTTTCTTT. Amino acids: CASSVLDGAGAHTEAFF.

The chain uses TRBV6-6 and TRBJ2-1; D unclear. Germline lookup yields CDR1 MNHNY and CDR2 SVGAGI (reference sequence). V lost 6 bases, J lost 6 bases, and 21 bases lay in between. This CDR3 spans 16 amino acids. The CDR3 sequence: CASRSGGLVLSNEQFF. DNA for the CDR3: TGTGCCAGCAGATCCGGCGGTCTAGTTCTTAGCAATGAGCAGTTCTTC.

The chain carries TRBV19 and TRBJ2-2; 9 positions agree with TRBD2. The CDR3 extends over 16 amino acids. CDR1 is LNHDA and CDR2 is SQIVND in the germline V gene (reference sequence). The junction had 8 bases not matched to a gene; V was cut back by 3 bases and J by 6 bases. For the CDR3, the DNA is TGTGCCAGTAGTATTCCCAGCGGGAGGTCCCCCGGGGAGCTGTTTTTT. This sequence encodes CASSIPSGRSPGELFF.

In its sample, this clone was seen once. The chain couples TRBV4-2 to TRBJ2-7; possibly TRBD1 or TRBD2 for D (5 bases each). V dropped 0 bases and J dropped 3 bases, with 9 bases sitting between them. The CDR3 length is 14 residues. Germline V lookup: CDR1 LGHNA, CDR2 YNFKEQ. The CDR3 spells CASSQDEGNYEQYF. The DNA of the CDR3 is TGTGCCAGCAGCCAAGATGAGGGGAACTACGAGCAGTACTTC.

This clone turned up a few times. The gene calls are TRBV5-1 and TRBJ1-6; no reliable D call. This CDR3 is built from 15 residues. Trimming stripped 2 bases from V and 7 bases from J, with 13 bases between. Germline V gives CDR1 SGHRS, CDR2 YFSETQ. CDR3 bases: TGCGCCAGCAGCTTAGACGGGTCCGTCAATTCACCCCTCCACTTT. Encoded protein: CASSLDGSVNSPLHF.

The chain couples TRBV5-1 to TRBJ2-7; TRBD2 might be the D (6 bases). Trimming took 3 bases from V and 3 from J, leaving 13 bases between them. The CDR3 runs to 14 residues. Looked up from germline, CDR1 is SGHRS and CDR2 is YFSETQ. CDR3 sequence: CASSWGLLDYEQYF. CDR3 bases: TGCGCCAGCAGCTGGGGACTCCTCGACTACGAGCAGTACTTC.

V and J are TRBV7-9 and TRBJ2-1; either TRBD1 or TRBD2 may fit D (5 bases each). Trimming took off 5 bases at V and 3 bases at J, with 11 bases between the two ends. The CDR3 consists of 14 residues. Germline V lookup: CDR1 SEHNR, CDR2 FQNEAQ (reference sequence). The chain's CDR3 is CASSHGTYYNEQFF. CDR3 nucleotide sequence: TGTGCCAGCAGCCACGGGACGTACTACAATGAGCAGTTCTTC. The full variable domain, completed using reference TRBV7-9 and TRBJ2-1, is DTGVSQNPRHKITKRGQNVTFRCDPISEHNRLYWYRQTLGQGPEFLTYFQNEAQLEKSRLLSDRFSAERPKGSFSTLEIQRTEQGDSAMYLCASSHGTYYNEQFFGPGTRLTVL.

J is TRBJ1-4 and V is TRBV7-8, with no clear D. Trimming left V 4 bases short and J 0 bases short, with 9 bases between. The CDR3 has 15 residues. Germline CDR1 is SGHVS and CDR2 is FQNEAQ. Here the CDR3 DNA reads TGTGCCAGCAGCTCAGTGGGGACAACTAATGAAAAACTGTTTTTT. Residues: CASSSVGTTNEKLFF.

CDR3 region: CASSGVRETQYF. Written as DNA, the CDR3 is TGTGCCAGCAGCGGCGTCCGGGAGACCCAGTACTTC. The chain joins TRBV9 to TRBJ2-5; D call uncertain. V lost 3 bases and J lost 5, with 8 bases in between. Germline V CDR1 and CDR2: SGDLS, YYNGEE. This CDR3 has 12 amino acids.

The chain uses TRBV6-5 and TRBJ2-5; D gene ambiguous. V was trimmed by 0 bases and J by 1 base, leaving 6 bases between them. The germline V gene has CDR1 MNHEY and CDR2 SVGAGI. The CDR3 is 14 residues long. In nucleotides, the CDR3 is TGTGCCAGCAGTTACTCAACTGCCCAAGAGACCCAGTACTTC. Residues: CASSYSTAQETQYF.

A few counts support this clone. CDR3 in amino acids: CAWSVTLGNEQFF. The DNA for the CDR3 is TGTGCCTGGAGTGTTACTCTGGGGAATGAGCAGTTCTTC. The chain carries TRBV30 and TRBJ2-1, with D hard to call. V lost 0 bases to trimming and J lost 7 bases, with 10 bases between them. Per the germline V gene, CDR1 is GTSNPN and CDR2 is SVGIG (reference sequence). The CDR3 extends over 13 amino acids.